This TCR beta chain was recovered during a study of response to subunit inactivated influenza vaccine. Germline values: CDR1 SGHVS, CDR2 FQNEAQ. The CDR3 contains 14 residues. Deletions cut 5 bases from V and 2 bases from J, with 13 bases between. TCRdb redid the calling of the RT-PCR reads with MiXCR, one entry per CDR3 protein. The repertoire consists of 400,000 to 650,000 distinct CDR3 sequences, with under 8.5% occurring once and the leading ten covering under 15%. This clonotype was detected many times. The receptor was isolated from a man in his fifties or sixties who received an inactivated influenza vaccine. The starting material was PBMCs from blood, obtained roughly 24 months after vaccination. The V gene is TRBV7-8, the J gene TRBJ2-7; D possibly matches TRBD1 or TRBD2 (5 bases each). The CDR3 sequence: CASSIVGATYEQYF. As DNA, the CDR3 is TGTGCCAGCAGCATTGTCGGGGCTACCTACGAGCAGTACTTC.